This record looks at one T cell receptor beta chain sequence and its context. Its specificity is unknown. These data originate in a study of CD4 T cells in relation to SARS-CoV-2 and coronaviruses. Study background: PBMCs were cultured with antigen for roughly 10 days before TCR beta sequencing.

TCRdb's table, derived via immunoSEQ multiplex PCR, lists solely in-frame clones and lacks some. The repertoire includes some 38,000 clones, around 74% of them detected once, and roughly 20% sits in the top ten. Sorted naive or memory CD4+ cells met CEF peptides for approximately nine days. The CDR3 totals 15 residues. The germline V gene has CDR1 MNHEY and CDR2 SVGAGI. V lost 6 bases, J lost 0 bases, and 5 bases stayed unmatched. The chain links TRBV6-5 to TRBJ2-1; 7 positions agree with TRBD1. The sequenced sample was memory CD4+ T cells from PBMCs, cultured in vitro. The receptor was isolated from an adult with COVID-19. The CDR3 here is CASSGQADSYNEQFF. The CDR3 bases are TGTGCCAGCAGCGGACAGGCCGACTCCTACAATGAGCAGTTCTTC.